Described below is a single T cell receptor beta chain sequence and its context. Its antigen is not identified. In the PCR, 60 Vbeta and 13 Jbeta primers were used. The method was immunoSEQ multiplex PCR; TCRdb's version includes in-frame clones alone and lacks a portion of them. Recorded for this sample: more than 40,000 clones. The sample originates from a study of cytomegalovirus exposure and HLA in healthy donors. Study overall: Earlier sequencing of approximately 200 million T cells yielded nearly 120 million unique TCR beta sequences. Study-level findings and limits: An analysis was carried out at a later point. It showed that HLA-associated TCR beta chains were more clonally expanded than equally common non-associated chains.

The V and J ends lost 0 bases and 7 bases, in that order; junction bases with no gene match: 16. The CDR3 runs 19 residues. Germline CDR1 and CDR2: SGHRS and YFSETQ. The chain couples TRBV5-1 to TRBJ2-1, with 10 bases lining up with TRBD2. The sample was PBMCs. This receptor was identified in a woman aged 35 to 49 in good health and CMV-seronegative. CDR3 sequence (DNA): TGCGCCAGCAGCTTGGTGGCTAGCGGGAGTGGTTTGGGGGGGAATGAGCAGTTCTTC. It specifies CASSLVASGSGLGGNEQFF. The entire variable domain, with the rest obtained from reference TRBV5-1 and TRBJ2-1, is as follows: KAGVTQTPRYLIKTRGQQVTLSCSPISGHRSVSWYQQTPGQGLQFLFEYFSETQRNKGNFPGRFSGRQFSNSRSEMNVSTLELGDSALYLCASSLVASGSGLGGNEQFFGPGTRLTVL.